This T cell receptor beta chain was recorded in a study of cytomegalovirus exposure and HLA in healthy donors. Study-level points and caveats: A later analysis reportedly identified an Asian-associated ancestry cluster as carrying fewer N-insertions than the 666-donor mean. A highly shared variant cluster was judged a likely technical artifact. It has been reported that TCR beta sequences accurately predicted the HLA-A and HLA-B alleles of most subjects. It emerged from a later analysis that several of the most significant clusters appeared to be linked to common viral pathogens.

The germline V gene encodes CDR1 SGHRS and CDR2 YFSETQ. The CDR3 loop spans 16 amino acids. The V end was cut by 0 bases, the J end by 2 bases, with 15 bases between. Concerning this clone itself: What it recognizes is unknown.

The PCR employed 60 Vbeta primers together with 13 Jbeta primers. Measured with immunoSEQ multiplex PCR; TCRdb has only the in-frame clones, and not every one. Among about 190,000 clones listed, approximately 77% were seen once. This sequence joins TRBV5-1 and TRBJ2-7; D is possibly TRBD1 (6 bases). Material: PBMCs. The receptor was isolated from a man aged 35 to 55 in good health and CMV-seropositive. CDR3 in amino acids: CASSLGRRTEPYEQYF. The CDR3 DNA is TGCGCCAGCAGCTTGGGGAGACGGACAGAGCCCTACGAGCAGTACTTC.